This T cell receptor beta chain was recorded in a study of cytomegalovirus exposure and HLA in healthy donors. This clone was counted a single time. Assay: immunoSEQ multiplex PCR; the TCRdb copy retains only in-frame clones and omits some. Of about 150,000 clones in the sample, less than 90% were seen once. Germline V gene data show CDR1 as MDHEN and CDR2 as SYDVKM. This CDR3 region has 15 residues. Trimming left V 3 bases short and J 0 bases short, with 9 bases between. V gene TRBV28 combines with J gene TRBJ1-5; D gene unclear. Source material: PBMCs. This sequence originates from a woman between 18 and 30 years old in good health and CMV-seropositive. CDR3 protein: CASSLPGDSNQPQHF. The CDR3 coding sequence is TGTGCCAGCAGTTTGCCCGGGGATAGCAATCAGCCCCAGCATTTT.